This is a list of T cell receptor beta chains from one sample in a study of neurological immune-mediated disorders. One entry per CDR3 protein, called by TCRdb with MiXCR from the 5' RACE reads. The sample yields some 38,000 distinct CDR3 sequences, less than 3.5% seen once. Material for sequencing was PBMCs. The receptors shown here come from a woman in her sixties or seventies with multiple sclerosis. CDR3s include the opening cysteine and the closing phenylalanine or tryptophan. A D gene is named only where the DNA matches it firmly. Expanded clones get a size class; other rows say once, few or many, or leave the size out.

cdr3_nt,cdr3_aa,clone_size,v_call,d_call,cdr3_length,j_call
TGTGCCAGCAGCTTAGTTGGTAGCGGGGGGCCCTATGGCACAGATACGCAGTATTTT,CASSLVGSGGPYGTDTQYF,many,TRBV11-2,TRBD2,19,TRBJ2-3
TGTGCCAGCAGCCGGGGACAGGGTCGAGGCTACACCTTC,CASSRGQGRGYTF,many,TRBV7-9,TRBD1,13,TRBJ1-2
TGTGCCAGCAGCCTTCAGCGGGGGGTCTATTCGGAGACCCAGTACTTC,CASSLQRGVYSETQYF,many,TRBV2,TRBD2,16,TRBJ2-5
TGCAGTGCTAGAGATGTGCAGGGGGTTAATAATTCACCCCTCCACTTT,CSARDVQGVNNSPLHF,many,TRBV20-1,TRBD1,16,TRBJ1-6
TGTGCCAGCAGCCCCGGGGTAGCGGGGGGGCCGGGCACAGATACGCAGTATTTT,CASSPGVAGGPGTDTQYF,many,TRBV12-3/TRBV12-4,TRBD2,18,TRBJ2-3
TGCGCCAGCAGCTTGGCCGCATCGGGACAGGGGTATCATTACGAGCAGTACTTC,CASSLAASGQGYHYEQYF,many,TRBV5-1,TRBD1,18,TRBJ2-7
TGCGCCAGTACCATCGGTCCCAATAGCAATCAGCCCCAGCATTTT,CASTIGPNSNQPQHF,many,TRBV5-1,-,15,TRBJ1-5
TGCAGTGCTAGGGCCTGGACAGGGAGAGTTGAAAAACTGTTTTTT,CSARAWTGRVEKLFF,many,TRBV20-1,TRBD1,15,TRBJ1-4
TGTGCCAGCAGTTATGGCGGAAGAGGAGAGACCCAGTACTTC,CASSYGGRGETQYF,many,TRBV6-2/TRBV6-3,-,14,TRBJ2-5
TGTGCCAGCAGCGGGACGGGGACAGATACGCAGTATTTT,CASSGTGTDTQYF,many,TRBV5-6,-,13,TRBJ2-3
TGTGCCAGCAGTTTTACGAGTTGGGGGCCTGAAGCTTTCTTT,CASSFTSWGPEAFF,-,TRBV28,-,14,TRBJ1-1
TGCAGTGCTAGTGGGACAGGGGTCTATGGCTACACCTTC,CSASGTGVYGYTF,-,TRBV20-1,TRBD1,13,TRBJ1-2
TGTGCCAGCAGTTTACGAGACGAGCAGTACTTC,CASSLRDEQYF,many,TRBV6-6,-,11,TRBJ2-7
TGTGCCAGCATACAGAGCGGGCCCCCATATGGCTACACCTTC,CASIQSGPPYGYTF,many,TRBV12-3/TRBV12-4,-,14,TRBJ1-2
TGTGCCAGCTGGAGGGGCAGCATATCCTACGAGCAGTACTTC,CASWRGSISYEQYF,many,TRBV18,-,14,TRBJ2-7
TGTGCCACCGTGGACAGGGGAAGGTCCTACGAGCAGTACTTC,CATVDRGRSYEQYF,many,TRBV6-2/TRBV6-3,TRBD1,14,TRBJ2-7
TGCAGTGCTCCAGGGGACAGAAACACTGAAGCTTTCTTT,CSAPGDRNTEAFF,many,TRBV20-1,TRBD1,13,TRBJ1-1
TGTGCCAGCAGCCTAGGACAGGGATGGTATGGCTACACCTTC,CASSLGQGWYGYTF,many,TRBV11-2,TRBD1,14,TRBJ1-2
TGTGCCATCAGTGAGTCACCATCGGATGGCTACACCTTC,CAISESPSDGYTF,medium-sized,TRBV10-3,-,13,TRBJ1-2
TGCAGTGCAAGTACCGGGGTTGTTTCCGAGCAGTACTTC,CSASTGVVSEQYF,many,TRBV20-1,-,13,TRBJ2-7
TGTGCCAGCAGCCCGATTCGCGGGGGCGGTGGGAACACTGAAGCTTTCTTT,CASSPIRGGGGNTEAFF,many,TRBV5-6,-,17,TRBJ1-1
TGTGCCAGCAGCTTAGCATACCCAGGGGTTGGAGAGCGGAACACTGAAGCTTTCTTT,CASSLAYPGVGERNTEAFF,many,TRBV7-6,-,19,TRBJ1-1
TGTGCCAGCAGTGAAAGCCGGGACAGGGGGTTATCGAACACCGGGGAGCTGTTTTTT,CASSESRDRGLSNTGELFF,many,TRBV2,TRBD1,19,TRBJ2-2
TGTGCCAGCACCGTGGGACAGGGGAACTATGGCTACACCTTC,CASTVGQGNYGYTF,many,TRBV7-9,TRBD1,14,TRBJ1-2
TGCGCCAGCAGCCAACTGGGACAGGTGAACACTGAAGCTTTCTTT,CASSQLGQVNTEAFF,many,TRBV4-1,TRBD1,15,TRBJ1-1
TGCGCCAGCAGCTACCGGACAGGTGACACCGGGGAGCTGTTTTTT,CASSYRTGDTGELFF,many,TRBV5-1,TRBD1,15,TRBJ2-2
TGCAGTGCTCCCAGGGGTTCCTACGAGCAGTACTTC,CSAPRGSYEQYF,many,TRBV20-1,-,12,TRBJ2-7
TGTGCCAGCAGCTTTGGGACGGGGTTTTATAATTCACCCCTCCACTTT,CASSFGTGFYNSPLHF,many,TRBV7-9,-,16,TRBJ1-6
TGCGCCAGCAGCCGAAGAGATCCAGGGTTGGGCAAAAACATTCAGTACTTC,CASSRRDPGLGKNIQYF,many,TRBV4-1,-,17,TRBJ2-4
TGTGCCAGCAGCTCCTATCACGGGGAAGCTTTCTTT,CASSSYHGEAFF,few,TRBV14,-,12,TRBJ1-1
TGTGCCAGCAGCCCCGCGGGGTCCTCCTACGAGCAGTACTTC,CASSPAGSSYEQYF,many,TRBV11-2,-,14,TRBJ2-7